Listed here is a single TCR beta chain. V dropped 3 bases and J dropped 6 bases, with 17 bases sitting between them. CDR1 and CDR2 from the germline V gene are SGHAT and FQNNGV. The CDR3 contains 16 residues. In the authors' methods: Estimated nucleated cell counts came from reference gene primer amplification. Libraries were prepared by immunoSEQ multiplex PCR; TCRdb keeps only in-frame clonotypes and omits some of them. That table furnishes V, J and clone size, whereas the DNA furnished D and trimming. The sample has around 290,000 clones, roughly nine tenths seen once. The data were obtained in a study of blood T cell repertoires in COVID-19. Clinical history as reported by participants underpinned cohort assignment. Recovery meant two consecutive negative NP/OP PCR tests, professional clearance, or resolved symptoms.

The rearrangement joins TRBV11-2 to TRBJ2-2; a possible D gene is TRBD2 (6 bases). The sequenced sample was PBMCs or T cells enriched from blood (not recorded which). This receptor was taken from a woman under 30 who had recovered from COVID-19. The chain's CDR3 is CASSLERVSGAGELFF. The CDR3 nucleotides read TGTGCCAGCAGCTTGGAAAGGGTTTCGGGAGCCGGGGAGCTGTTTTTT.